The 11 T cell receptor beta chains below all came from one sample that was sequenced in a study of T cells in localized non-small cell lung cancer. TCRdb keeps only in-frame clones here, not all; method: immunoSEQ multiplex PCR. Here the sample spans around 83,000 clones, over 70% being singletons. The specimen was PBMCs, collected before any cancer treatment. The source of these receptors is a man between 40 and 75 years old with stage II squamous cell lung carcinoma.

This chain connects TRBV5-1 to TRBJ2-3; TRBD2 matches 9 bases. The V segment lost 1 base and the J segment 2 bases; nucleotides outside the gene matches: 5. Germline-derived CDR1 and CDR2 are SGHRS and YFSETQ. This CDR3 comprises 16 residues. The CDR3 DNA follows: TGCGCCAGCAGCTTGAGCGGGAGGTCTCTCACAGATACGCAGTATTTT. It is translated as CASSLSGRSLTDTQYF. The whole variable domain, remainder taken from reference TRBV5-1 and TRBJ2-3, is KAGVTQTPRYLIKTRGQQVTLSCSPISGHRSVSWYQQTPGQGLQFLFEYFSETQRNKGNFPGRFSGRQFSNSRSEMNVSTLELGDSALYLCASSLSGRSLTDTQYFGPGTRLTVL.

This sequence joins TRBV2 and TRBJ1-5; 7 nucleotides agree with TRBD1. Germline loops: CDR1 SNHLY, CDR2 FYNNEI. The J segment lost 3 bases and the V segment lost 8 bases, leaving 7 bases of the junction unmatched. The CDR3 covers 14 residues. This CDR3 reads CASGRDSPNQPQHF. The CDR3, as DNA: TGTGCCAGCGGCCGGGACAGCCCCAATCAGCCCCAGCATTTT.

This chain uses TRBV7-3 with TRBJ2-1, with D perhaps TRBD1 (6 bases). CDR1 and CDR2 from the germline V gene are SGHTA and FQGTGA. The germline V and J ends were trimmed by 1 base and 5 bases, with 12 bases remaining between them. The CDR3 extends over 15 amino acids. The DNA for the CDR3 is TGTGCCAGCAGCTTAATCCCCGGACAGAACAATGAGCAGTTCTTC. Its translation is CASSLIPGQNNEQFF.

On this clone itself: This likely comes from a read error, as the CDR3 has no conserved phenylalanine or tryptophan at its end. This rearrangement joins TRBV19 to TRBJ2-7; 8 bases align to TRBD1. CDR1 and CDR2 (germline): LNHDA, SQIVND (reference sequence). CDR3 size: 17 residues. Trimming at V came to 2 bases and at J to 2 bases, leaving 11 bases not matched to a gene. CDR3 loop: CASSIRAGTGLPYEQYL. Written as DNA, the CDR3 is TGTGCCAGTAGTATACGGGCAGGGACAGGCCTCCCCTACGAGCAGTACCTC.

This chain uses TRBV19 with TRBJ2-2; possible D gene TRBD2, 6 bases. Trimming left V 2 bases short and J 0 bases short, with 13 bases between. This CDR3 spans 17 amino acids. Per the germline V gene, CDR1 is LNHDA and CDR2 is SQIVND (reference sequence). The CDR3 region is CASSIKGRISNTGELFF. The CDR3 DNA sequence: TGTGCCAGTAGTATAAAAGGGAGGATCTCGAACACCGGGGAGCTGTTTTTT. Supplemented by reference TRBV19 and TRBJ2-2, the full variable domain reads DGGITQSPKYLFRKEGQNVTLSCEQNLNHDAMYWYRQDPGQGLRLIYYSQIVNDFQKGDIAEGYSVSREKKESFPLTVTSAQKNPTAFYLCASSIKGRISNTGELFFGEGSRLTVL.

The rearrangement joins TRBV2 to TRBJ2-1; D is possibly TRBD2 (6 bases). The CDR3 runs 15 residues. Trimming pared 7 bases from V and 1 base from J, leaving 14 bases between. Germline V gene data show CDR1 as SNHLY and CDR2 as FYNNEI. CDR3 nucleotides: TGTGCCAGCACAGGTGGGAGGACGTCCTACAATGAGCAGTTCTTC. This codes for CASTGGRTSYNEQFF.

The chain is built from TRBV6-5 and TRBJ2-7; 11 bases fit TRBD1. Unmatched junction bases numbered 1, after V lost 0 bases and J lost 3 bases. CDR1 is MNHEY, CDR2 SVGAGI, per germline. The CDR3 has 15 amino acids. The DNA for the CDR3 is TGTGCCAGCAGTTACTCCGGGACAGGGGGCTACGAGCAGTACTTC. Translation: CASSYSGTGGYEQYF.

This sequence joins TRBV19 and TRBJ2-2; the match to TRBD2 covers 8 bases. Germline CDR1 and CDR2: LNHDA and SQIVND (reference sequence). V shed 7 bases and J 4 bases; nucleotides not matched to a gene: 5. This CDR3 has 14 amino acids. Written as DNA, the CDR3 is TGTGCCAGTAAGGGACTAGGCCCCACCGGGGAGCTGTTTTTT. As protein: CASKGLGPTGELFF.

The chain is built from TRBV5-5 and TRBJ2-6; 12 positions agree with TRBD2. Trimming at V came to 3 bases and at J to 0 bases, leaving 4 bases not matched to a gene. This CDR3 is built from 18 residues. Looked up from germline, CDR1 is SGHKS and CDR2 is YYEKEE (reference sequence). The DNA for the CDR3 is TGTGCCAGCAGCTATGAGACTAGCGGGAGCTCTGGGGCCAACGTCCTGACTTTC. It encodes CASSYETSGSSGANVLTF.

The genes are TRBV6-1 and TRBJ1-4, with 9 bases fitting TRBD1. This CDR3 spans 15 amino acids. After removal of 6 bases from V and 5 bases from J, the junction contained 7 bases not matched to a gene. Looked up from germline, CDR1 is MNHNS and CDR2 is SASEGT. The chain's CDR3 is CASRGLQGANEKLFF. As DNA, the CDR3 is TGTGCCAGCAGGGGACTACAGGGGGCGAATGAAAAACTGTTTTTT.

This clone occurred a few times. The V gene is TRBV28, the J gene TRBJ2-2, with 7 bases that match TRBD1. The CDR3 spans 12 residues. The germline gives CDR1 MDHEN, CDR2 SYDVKM. The V and J ends lost 5 bases and 8 bases, in that order; junction bases with no gene match: 2. In nucleotides, the CDR3 is TGTGCCAGCAGTACCAGGGGGGGGGAGCTGTTTTTT. It codes for CASSTRGGELFF.